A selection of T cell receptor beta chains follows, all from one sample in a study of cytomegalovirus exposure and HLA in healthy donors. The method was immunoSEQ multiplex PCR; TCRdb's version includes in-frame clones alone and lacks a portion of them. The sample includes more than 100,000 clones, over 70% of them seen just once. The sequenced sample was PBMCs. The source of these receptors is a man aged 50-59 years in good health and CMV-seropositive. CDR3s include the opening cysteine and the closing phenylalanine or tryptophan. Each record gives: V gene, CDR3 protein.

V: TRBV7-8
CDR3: CASSSPTSGRGKKGNEQFF

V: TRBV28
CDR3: CASSLMAGGISYEQYF

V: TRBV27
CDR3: CASSLGGGRGNNEQFF

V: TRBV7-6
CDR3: CASSPGLAGFADTQYF

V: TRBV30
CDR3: CAWSPGNGNQPQHF

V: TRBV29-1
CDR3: CSVSLGGQETQYF

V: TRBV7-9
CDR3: CASSSRQGPIDYGYTF

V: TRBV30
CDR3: CAWEGGVNSPLHF

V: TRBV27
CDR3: CASTSLGGGKGGYTF

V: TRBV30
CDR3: CAWSVGGDTQYF

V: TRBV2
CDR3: CARTSGRLESSYNEQFF

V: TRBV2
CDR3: CASTQGRGGNTEAFF

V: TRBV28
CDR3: CASISQQVQETQYF

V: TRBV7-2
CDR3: CASSLGLAGGPFF

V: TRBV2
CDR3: CASRGDRAVEAFF

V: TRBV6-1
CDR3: CASSHRVKNTEAFF

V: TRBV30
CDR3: CAWSRSREYNEQFF

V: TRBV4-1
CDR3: CASSQVGDRRFTIYF

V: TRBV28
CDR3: CASSLWGPNEQFF

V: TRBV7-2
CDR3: CASSPRRTEEAFF

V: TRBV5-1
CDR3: CASSGDRAYEQYF

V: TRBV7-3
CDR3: CASSLKGAGTFSTDTQYF

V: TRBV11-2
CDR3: CASSLGTSGRAINEQFF

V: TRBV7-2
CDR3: CASSLASGRGWDTQYF

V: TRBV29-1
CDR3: CSVALVRGEVKETQYF

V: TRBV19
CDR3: CASSIGVQLSETQYF

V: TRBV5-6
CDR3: CASSFERDIGFF

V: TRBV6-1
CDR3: CASSAGTGGGQETQYF

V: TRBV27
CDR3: CAGPRDRGTQPQHF